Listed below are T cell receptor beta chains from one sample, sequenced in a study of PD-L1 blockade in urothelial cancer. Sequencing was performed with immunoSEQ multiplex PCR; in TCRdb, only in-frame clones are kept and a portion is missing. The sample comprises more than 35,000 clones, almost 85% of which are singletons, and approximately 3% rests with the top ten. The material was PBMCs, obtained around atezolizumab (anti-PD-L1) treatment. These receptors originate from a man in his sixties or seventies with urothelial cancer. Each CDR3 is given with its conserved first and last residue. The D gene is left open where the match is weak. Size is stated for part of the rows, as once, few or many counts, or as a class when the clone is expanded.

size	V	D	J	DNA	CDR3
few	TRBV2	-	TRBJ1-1	TGTGCCAGCACCTTACGATCAAGACAGAACACTGAAGCTTTCTTT	CASTLRSRQNTEAFF
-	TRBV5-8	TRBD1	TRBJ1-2	TGTGCCAGCAGCTTAAGGACAGGGGGCGCGAGGGGCTACACCTTC	CASSLRTGGARGYTF
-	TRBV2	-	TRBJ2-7	TGTGCCAGCAGTGATCCGGGGGACTCGGGAGCCTACGAGCAGTACTTC	CASSDPGDSGAYEQYF
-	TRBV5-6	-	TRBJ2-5	TGTGCCAGCAGCAGCTTTGAGGAGACCCAGTACTTC	CASSSFEETQYF
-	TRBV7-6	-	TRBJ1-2	TGTGCCAGCAGCTTAGGGTCCCGAGACCTCCCCGGGGGCTACACCTTC	CASSLGSRDLPGGYTF
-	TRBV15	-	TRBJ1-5	TGTGCCACCAGCAGAGACAGGGGATACCAGCCCCAGCATTTT	CATSRDRGYQPQHF
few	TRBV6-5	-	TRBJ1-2	TGTGCCAGCAGTGCTATGGGGCAGAACTATGGCTACACCTTC	CASSAMGQNYGYTF
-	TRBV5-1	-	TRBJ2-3	TGCGCCAGCAGGGCCGGGAGTGGAGATACGCAGTATTTT	CASRAGSGDTQYF
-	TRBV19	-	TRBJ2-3	TGTGCCAGTGGGAGCGGGCAGTCTAGCACAGATACGCAGTATTTT	CASGSGQSSTDTQYF
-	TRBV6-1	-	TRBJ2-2	TGTGCCAGCACCAAGGACAGTGCGAACACCGGGGAGCTGTTTTTT	CASTKDSANTGELFF
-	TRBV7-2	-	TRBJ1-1	TGTGCCAGCAGCGGCAGGGGTGGCACTGAAGCTTTCTTT	CASSGRGGTEAFF
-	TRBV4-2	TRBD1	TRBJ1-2	TGTGCCAGCAGCCAAGATTCCAGGGGGCTATATGGCTACACCTTC	CASSQDSRGLYGYTF
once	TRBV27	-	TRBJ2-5	TGTGCCAGCAGTTTAAGTGGCTGGGAGACCCAGTACTTC	CASSLSGWETQYF
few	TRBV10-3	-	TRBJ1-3	TGTGCCATCAGCCTGGACAGTTCTTTTACTGGAAACACCATATATTTT	CAISLDSSFTGNTIYF
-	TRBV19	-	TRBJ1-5	TGTGCCAGTAGTATAGATCCAACAGGCAATCAGCCCCAGCATTTT	CASSIDPTGNQPQHF
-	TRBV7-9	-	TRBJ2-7	TGTGCCAGCACGGGGGGCGGCGAGCAGTACTTC	CASTGGGEQYF
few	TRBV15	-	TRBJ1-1	TGTGCCACCAGCAGACTCCGTCAGGGAAAAACTGAAGCTTTCTTT	CATSRLRQGKTEAFF
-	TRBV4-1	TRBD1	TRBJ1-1	TGCGCCAGCAGCCAAGACGGGGACACGGGACAGGGGGCTGGTGAAGCTTTCTTT	CASSQDGDTGQGAGEAFF
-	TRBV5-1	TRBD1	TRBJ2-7	TGCGCCAGCAGCAACGGACAGGGGGCGGGAAACGAGCAGTACTTC	CASSNGQGAGNEQYF
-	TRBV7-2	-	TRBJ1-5	TGTGCCAGCAGACCAGGCGGGGCAGCCTATCAGCCCCAGCATTTT	CASRPGGAAYQPQHF
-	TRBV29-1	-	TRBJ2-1	TGCAGCGCGACTAACCGGAATGAGCAGTTCTTC	CSATNRNEQFF
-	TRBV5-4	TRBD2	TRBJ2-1	TGTGCCAGCAGCTTTGTAGCGGGGCCCTACAATGAGCAGTTCTTC	CASSFVAGPYNEQFF
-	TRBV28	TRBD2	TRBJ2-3	TGTGCCAGCAGTTTATGGACAGCCGGGACTAGCGGGACCACTAGCACAGATACGCAGTATTTT	CASSLWTAGTSGTTSTDTQYF
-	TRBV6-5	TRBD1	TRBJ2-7	TGTGCCAGCAGTTTCGACAGGGCTCGGGAGCAGTACTTC	CASSFDRAREQYF
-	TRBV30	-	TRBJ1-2	TGTGCCGCAGACCGACAGGCCGAGGGCTATGGCTACACCTTC	CAADRQAEGYGYTF
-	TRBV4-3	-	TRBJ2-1	TGCGCCAGCAGCCAAGTTGGGCAGGGGGGCAATGAGCAGTTCTTC	CASSQVGQGGNEQFF
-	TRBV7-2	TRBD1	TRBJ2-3	TGTGCCAGCAGCTACAAAGGACAGGGAATAACAGATACGCAGTATTTT	CASSYKGQGITDTQYF
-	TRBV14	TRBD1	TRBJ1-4	TGTGCCAGCAGCCAGTGGGACAGGGGATGGGAAAAACTGTTTTTT	CASSQWDRGWEKLFF
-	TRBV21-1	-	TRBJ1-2	TGTGCCAGCAGTTACGCCCCGACAGGGGGGAACTATGGCTACACCTTC	CASSYAPTGGNYGYTF
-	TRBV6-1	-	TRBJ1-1	TGTGCCAGCAGTGAAGCGGGGGGGCCGGACACTGAAGCTTTCTTT	CASSEAGGPDTEAFF
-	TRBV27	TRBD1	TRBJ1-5	TGTGCCAGCAGTCGCCGATGGACAGGGGGCAATCAGCCCCAGCATTTT	CASSRRWTGGNQPQHF
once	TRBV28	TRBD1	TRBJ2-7	TGTGCCAGCAATTTAGACAGGGCCTCGGGCGAGCAGTACTTC	CASNLDRASGEQYF
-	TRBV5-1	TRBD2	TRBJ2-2	TGCGCCAGCGGTGGAGGGAGGGCCGACGGGGAGCTGTTTTTT	CASGGGRADGELFF
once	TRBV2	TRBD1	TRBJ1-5	TGTGCCAGCCAGGACAGGGAATATCAGCCCCAGCATTTT	CASQDREYQPQHF
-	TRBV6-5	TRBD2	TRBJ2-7	TGTGCCAGCAGGGGCGAGCGGGGGGTCTACGAGCAGTACTTC	CASRGERGVYEQYF
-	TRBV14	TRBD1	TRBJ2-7	TGTGCCAGCAGCCGAGCCGGACAGGGATCCTACGAGCAGTACTTC	CASSRAGQGSYEQYF
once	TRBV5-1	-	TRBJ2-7	TGCGCCAGCAGCTTGGCCGGGGGGCAGCCCTACGAGCAGTACTTC	CASSLAGGQPYEQYF
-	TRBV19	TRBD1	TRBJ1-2	TGTGCCAGTAGTACCGCTACAGGGGGAGGCTACACCTTC	CASSTATGGGYTF
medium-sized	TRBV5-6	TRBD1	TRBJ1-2	TGTGCCAGCAGCCCGGGACAGGTTGTTTTTGGCTACACCTTC	CASSPGQVVFGYTF
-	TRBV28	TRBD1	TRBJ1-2	TGTGCCAGCATTCAACAGGGGAGTTCCGGCTATGGCTACACCTTC	CASIQQGSSGYGYTF
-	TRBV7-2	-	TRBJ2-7	TGTGCCAGCAGCTTAAGGAGGGGGGGCCCCGACGAGCAGTACTTC	CASSLRRGGPDEQYF
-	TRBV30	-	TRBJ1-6	TGTGCCTGGAGTGGACAAAATAATTCACCCCTCCACTTT	CAWSGQNNSPLHF
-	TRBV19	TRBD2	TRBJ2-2	TGTGCCAGTAGTCCCGGACTAGCGGGAGGGTCCGGGGAGCTGTTTTTT	CASSPGLAGGSGELFF
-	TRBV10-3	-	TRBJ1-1	TGTGCCATCAGTGAGTCTTGGGCTTCCGAAGCTTTCTTT	CAISESWASEAFF
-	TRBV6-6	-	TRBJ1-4	TGTGCCAGCAGTTCGCCGGCGGACAGTCGTGAAAAACTGTTTTTT	CASSSPADSREKLFF
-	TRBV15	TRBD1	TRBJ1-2	TGTGCCACCGTGACGGACAGGGCCCTCCGAGGCTACACCTTC	CATVTDRALRGYTF
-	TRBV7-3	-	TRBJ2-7	TGTGCCAGCAGCCCTGACAGGTCCTACGAGCAGTACTTC	CASSPDRSYEQYF
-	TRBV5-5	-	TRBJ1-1	TGTGCCAGCAGCTTGAGGGGGGGGAATATGAACACTGAAGCTTTCTTT	CASSLRGGNMNTEAFF
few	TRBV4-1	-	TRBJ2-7	TGCGCCAGCAGCCAAACGGGGACACCCGCCTACGAGCAGTACTTC	CASSQTGTPAYEQYF